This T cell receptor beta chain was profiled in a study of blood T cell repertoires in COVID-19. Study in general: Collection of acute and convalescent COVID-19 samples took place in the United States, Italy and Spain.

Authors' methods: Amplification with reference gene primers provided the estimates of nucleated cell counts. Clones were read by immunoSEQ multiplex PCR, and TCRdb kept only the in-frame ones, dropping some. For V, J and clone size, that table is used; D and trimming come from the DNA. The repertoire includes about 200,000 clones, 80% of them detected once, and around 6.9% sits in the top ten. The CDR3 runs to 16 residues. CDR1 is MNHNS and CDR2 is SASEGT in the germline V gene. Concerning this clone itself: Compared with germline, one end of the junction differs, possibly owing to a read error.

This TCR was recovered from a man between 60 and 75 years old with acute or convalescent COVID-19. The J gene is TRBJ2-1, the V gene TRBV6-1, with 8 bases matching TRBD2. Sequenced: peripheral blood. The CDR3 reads CASSEALAGLMGCPLF. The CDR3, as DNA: TGTGCCAGCAGTGAAGCCCTAGCGGGCCTAATGGGATGTCCTCTCTTC.